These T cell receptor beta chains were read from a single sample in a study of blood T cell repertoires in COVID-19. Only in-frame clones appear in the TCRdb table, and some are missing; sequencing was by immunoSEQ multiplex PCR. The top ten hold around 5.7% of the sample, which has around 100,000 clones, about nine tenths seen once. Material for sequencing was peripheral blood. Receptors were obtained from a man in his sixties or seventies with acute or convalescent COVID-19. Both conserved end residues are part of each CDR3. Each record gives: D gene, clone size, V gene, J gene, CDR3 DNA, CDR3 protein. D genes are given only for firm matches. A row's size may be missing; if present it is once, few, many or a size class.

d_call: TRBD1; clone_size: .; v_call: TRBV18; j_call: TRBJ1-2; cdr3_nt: TGTGCCAGCTCGCTAGACACAGGGGAGCATGGCTACACCTTC; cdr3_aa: CASSLDTGEHGYTF
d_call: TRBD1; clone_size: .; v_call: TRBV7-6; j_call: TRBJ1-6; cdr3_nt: TGTGCCAGCACCGAAGGACAGGGTAATTCACCCCTCCACTTT; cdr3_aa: CASTEGQGNSPLHF
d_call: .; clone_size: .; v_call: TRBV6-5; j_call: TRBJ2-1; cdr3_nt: TGTGCCAGCAGACTAGCTTCGGACAATGAGCAGTTCTTC; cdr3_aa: CASRLASDNEQFF
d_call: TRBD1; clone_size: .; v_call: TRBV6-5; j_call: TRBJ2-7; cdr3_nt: TGTGCCAGCAGCCTGACAGGGGGCTTCCACGAGCAGTACTTC; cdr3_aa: CASSLTGGFHEQYF
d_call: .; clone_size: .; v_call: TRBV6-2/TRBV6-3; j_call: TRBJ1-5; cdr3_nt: TGTGCCAGCAGCACATCACAACAGCCCCAGCATTTT; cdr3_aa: CASSTSQQPQHF
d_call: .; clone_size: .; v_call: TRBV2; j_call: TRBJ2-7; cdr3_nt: TGTGCCAGCAGTGAAGCTAGTCCAGGATCCTACGAGCAGTACTTC; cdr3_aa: CASSEASPGSYEQYF
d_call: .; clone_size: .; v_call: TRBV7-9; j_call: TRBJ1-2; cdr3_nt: TGTGCCAGCAGCTTATCGACGACGGGGGACTATGGCTACACCTTC; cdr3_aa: CASSLSTTGDYGYTF
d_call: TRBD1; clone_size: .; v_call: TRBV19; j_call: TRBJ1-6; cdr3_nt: TGTGCCAGTAGAGGTACAGGGGCCAGCTCCTATAATTCACCCCTCCACTTT; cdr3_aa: CASRGTGASSYNSPLHF
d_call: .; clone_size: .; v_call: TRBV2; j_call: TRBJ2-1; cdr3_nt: TGTGCCAGCCTTGGTCAGGCCCGACAAACAGACAATGAGCAGTTCTTC; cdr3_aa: CASLGQARQTDNEQFF
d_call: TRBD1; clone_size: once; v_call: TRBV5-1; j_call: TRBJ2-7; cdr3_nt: TGCGCCAGCAGCTTCGGGACAGGGGTCTACGAGCAGTACTTC; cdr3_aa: CASSFGTGVYEQYF
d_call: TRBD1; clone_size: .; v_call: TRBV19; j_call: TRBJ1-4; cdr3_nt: TGTGCCAGTAACCACCTGGGACAGGTTAATGAAAAACTGTTTTTT; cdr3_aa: CASNHLGQVNEKLFF
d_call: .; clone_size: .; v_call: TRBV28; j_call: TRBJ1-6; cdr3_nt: TGTGCCAGCAGTTTTAGGGCCCACAGGGATTCACCCCTCCACTTT; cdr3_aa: CASSFRAHRDSPLHF
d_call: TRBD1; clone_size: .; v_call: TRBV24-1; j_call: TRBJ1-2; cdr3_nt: TGTGCCACCAGTGACCGGACAGGGGAATATGGCTACACCTTC; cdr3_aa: CATSDRTGEYGYTF
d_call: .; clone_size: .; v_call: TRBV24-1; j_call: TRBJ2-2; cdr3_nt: TGTGCCACCAGTGATCGCGGGGAGCTGTTTTTT; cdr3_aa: CATSDRGELFF
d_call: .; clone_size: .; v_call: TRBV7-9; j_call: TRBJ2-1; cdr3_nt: TGTGCCAGCAGCTTGGTCAGGGGATGGGACAATGAGCAGTTCTTC; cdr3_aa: CASSLVRGWDNEQFF
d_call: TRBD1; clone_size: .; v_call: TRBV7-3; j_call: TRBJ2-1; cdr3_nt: TGTGCCAGCAGCGCAGGACAGGACAATGAGCAGTTCTTC; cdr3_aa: CASSAGQDNEQFF
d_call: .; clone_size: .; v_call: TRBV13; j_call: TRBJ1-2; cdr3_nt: TGTGCCAGCAGCCTGGGGAGGGTTCACTATGGCTACACCTTC; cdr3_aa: CASSLGRVHYGYTF
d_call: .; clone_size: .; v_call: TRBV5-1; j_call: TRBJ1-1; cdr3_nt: TGCGCCAGCAGCTTGAGGGGCATGAACACTGAAGCTTTCTTT; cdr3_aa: CASSLRGMNTEAFF
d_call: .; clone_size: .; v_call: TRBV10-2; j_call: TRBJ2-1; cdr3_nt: TGCGCCAGCAGTGACGAGGGAGGTTGGAATGAGCAGTTCTTC; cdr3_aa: CASSDEGGWNEQFF
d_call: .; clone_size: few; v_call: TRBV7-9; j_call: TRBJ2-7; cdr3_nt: TGTGCCAGCAGTCCTGTCAGGGTCGAGCAGTACTTC; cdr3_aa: CASSPVRVEQYF
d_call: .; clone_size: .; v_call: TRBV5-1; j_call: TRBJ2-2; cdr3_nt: TGCGCCAGCAGCTTCATGGTGGTAGCCGGGGAGCTGTTTTTT; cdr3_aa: CASSFMVVAGELFF
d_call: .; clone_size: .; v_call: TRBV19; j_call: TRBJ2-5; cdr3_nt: TGTGCCAGTAGTCTCCTCGGTGCTCAAGAGACCCAGTACTTC; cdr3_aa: CASSLLGAQETQYF
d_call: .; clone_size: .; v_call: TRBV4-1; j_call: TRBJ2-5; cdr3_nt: TGCGCCAGCAGCCAAGATTCCCCTATCACGGTCGGCGGGGAAGAGACCCAGTACTTC; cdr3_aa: CASSQDSPITVGGEETQYF
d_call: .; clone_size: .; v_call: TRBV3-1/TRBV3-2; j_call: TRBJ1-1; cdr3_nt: TGTGCCAGCAGCCCAAGAATGGGGCGTAATGAAGCTTTCTTT; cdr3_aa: CASSPRMGRNEAFF